This entry is about one TCR beta chain. Its target is not known. V was cut by 1 base and J by 7 bases, with 14 bases left in between. This CDR3 has 14 amino acids. Germline CDR1 SGHRS, CDR2 YFSETQ. This record comes from a study of OX40 agonist ivuxolimab in advanced cancers. For the study at large: Three patients responded partially, comprising one with hepatocellular carcinoma and two with cutaneous melanoma. General study findings and limits: Clones of CD4+ and CD8+ blood T cells grew by week 6 at doses of 0.1 to 3.0 mg/kg. On average, CD8+ T cells had more expanded clones than CD4+.

Assay: immunoSEQ multiplex PCR; the TCRdb copy retains only in-frame clones and omits some. The sample has about 61,000 clones, 70% to 90% seen once. The chain recombines TRBV5-1 with TRBJ1-2, with D perhaps TRBD1 (5 bases). The clonotype comes from an adult with an advanced solid tumor such as melanoma, head and neck, liver or kidney cancer. The starting material was CD4+ or CD8+ T cells sorted from blood, obtained in a trial of the OX40 agonist ivuxolimab. The DNA of the CDR3 is TGCGCCAGCAGCTTGTTAGGTGGAAGGGGTGGCTACACCTTC. It codes for CASSLLGGRGGYTF.